These 14 T cell receptor beta chains originate from one sample sequenced in a study of blood T cell repertoires in COVID-19. Method: immunoSEQ multiplex PCR; TCRdb's copy keeps in-frame clones and lacks some. The table has some 180,000 clones, around 91% seen once; the top ten hold 0.6% to 0.8%. The sample comprised peripheral blood. These TCRs come from a man aged 50-60 years with acute or convalescent COVID-19.

The gene calls are TRBV7-6 and TRBJ1-3; 7 bases are shared with TRBD1. CDR3 length: 18 residues. Germline V gene data show CDR1 as SGHVS and CDR2 as FNYEAQ. Trimming cost V 7 bases and J 1 base; bases outside gene matches: 16. The CDR3 loop reads CASTPGRQGLLSGNTIYF. CDR3 DNA: TGTGCCAGCACCCCGGGGAGACAGGGCCTTTTGTCTGGAAACACCATATATTTT.

The V and J genes are TRBV7-9 and TRBJ2-3, with TRBD2 identical over 9 bases. V lost 2 bases and J lost 2; bases outside the gene matches: 5. The CDR3 totals 16 residues. Germline assignment: CDR1 SEHNR and CDR2 FQNEAQ (reference sequence). The CDR3 sequence is CASSLRLAANTDTQYF. The CDR3 DNA is TGTGCCAGCAGCTTAAGACTAGCGGCCAACACAGATACGCAGTATTTT.

The CDR3 region is CASRRQGASTDTQYF. CDR3 DNA sequence: TGTGCCAGCAGGAGACAGGGGGCTAGCACAGATACGCAGTATTTT. The J gene is TRBJ2-3, the V gene TRBV6-4; 10 nucleotides match TRBD1. Germline lookup yields CDR1 MRHNA and CDR2 SNTAGT. The junction had 3 bases not matched to a gene; V was cut back by 6 bases and J by 0 bases. The CDR3 spans 15 residues.

This chain joins TRBV4-1 and TRBJ1-5; 8 positions agree with TRBD1. Trimming cost V 1 base and J 3 bases; bases outside gene matches: 8. Germline V gene sequence: CDR1 MGHRA, CDR2 YSYEKL. The CDR3 has 17 amino acids. The chain's CDR3 is CASSQGRGLLVNQPQHF. For the CDR3, the DNA is TGCGCCAGCAGCCAAGGCAGGGGGCTTCTCGTCAATCAGCCCCAGCATTTT.

The gene calls are TRBV7-2 and TRBJ2-5; 7 positions agree with TRBD2. Trimming took 1 base from V and 7 from J; bases not matched to a gene: 6. The CDR3 loop spans 14 amino acids. Germline assignment: CDR1 SGHTA and CDR2 FQGNSA. For the CDR3, the DNA is TGTGCCAGCAGCTTAGATCGGGGGAGGGGGACCCAGTACTTC. It encodes CASSLDRGRGTQYF. Drawing the rest from reference TRBV7-2 and TRBJ2-5, the complete variable domain is GAGVSQSPSNKVTEKGKDVELRCDPISGHTALYWYRQSLGQGLEFLIYFQGNSAPDKSGLPSDRFSAERTGGSVSTLTIQRTQQEDSAVYLCASSLDRGRGTQYFGPGTRLLVL.

This chain links TRBV7-9 with TRBJ2-1; perhaps TRBD2 as D (6 bases). Per the germline V gene, CDR1 is SEHNR and CDR2 is FQNEAQ (reference sequence). Trimming took 5 bases from V and 6 from J, leaving 23 bases between them. The CDR3 has 17 amino acids. Written as DNA, the CDR3 is TGTGCCAGCAGCCCGCCCGGAGGGGCAGGGCCGGCCAATGAGCAGTTCTTC. As protein: CASSPPGGAGPANEQFF.

V gene TRBV7-9 combines with J gene TRBJ1-4; 8 nucleotides line up with TRBD1. The CDR3 loop spans 17 amino acids. Germline assignment: CDR1 SEHNR and CDR2 FQNEAQ (reference sequence). The J segment lost 8 bases and the V segment lost 5 bases, leaving 16 bases of the junction unmatched. The CDR3, as DNA: TGTGCCAGCAGCATGGACAGGGAGCACCCGGAGAGCGAAAAACTGTTTTTT. Protein sequence: CASSMDREHPESEKLFF. Using reference TRBV7-9 and TRBJ1-4 for the parts outside the CDR3, the full variable domain is DTGVSQNPRHKITKRGQNVTFRCDPISEHNRLYWYRQTLGQGPEFLTYFQNEAQLEKSRLLSDRFSAERPKGSFSTLEIQRTEQGDSAMYLCASSMDREHPESEKLFFGSGTQLSVL.

The genes are TRBV12-3 or TRBV12-4 and TRBJ2-7; 7 positions agree with TRBD2. There are 13 residues in the CDR3. J was trimmed by 0 bases and V by 6 bases; bases with no gene match: 2. CDR3 in amino acids: CASRGGTSYEQYF. CDR3 bases: TGTGCCAGCAGGGGGGGGACCTCCTACGAGCAGTACTTC.

This chain connects TRBV10-1 to TRBJ2-1; 7 bases fit TRBD2. This CDR3 is 18 amino acids long. In germline, CDR1 is WNHNN, CDR2 SYGVQD (reference sequence). The V gene end was trimmed by 4 bases and the J gene end by 0 bases; junction bases not matched to a gene: 12. CDR3 DNA: TGCGCCAGCAGTGGCGGTTGCCGCGGGGGAAGCTCCTACAATGAGCAGTTCTTC. It encodes CASSGGCRGGSSYNEQFF.

The V and J genes are TRBV28 and TRBJ1-6, with a weak D call TRBD1 (5 bases). The germline V and J ends were trimmed by 7 bases and 5 bases, with 15 bases remaining between them. The CDR3 runs to 15 residues. In germline, CDR1 is MDHEN, CDR2 SYDVKM. The DNA of the CDR3 is TGTGCCAGCACCACTGGGGCGGCAGATAATTCACCCCTCCACTTT. Its translation is CASTTGAADNSPLHF.

This clone came up once. The genes are TRBV6-6 and TRBJ2-7; 8 bases line up with TRBD1. Per germline, CDR1 MNHNY and CDR2 SVGAGI (reference sequence). This CDR3 is 15 amino acids long. With 2 bases clipped from V and 5 bases from J, the junction kept 8 bases outside the gene matches. CDR3 sequence: CASSYPARGQDEQYF. DNA for the CDR3: TGTGCCAGCAGTTACCCCGCCAGGGGGCAGGACGAGCAGTACTTC.

The chain joins TRBV2 to TRBJ2-5; 9 bases are shared with TRBD1. Germline V gene lookup returns CDR1 SNHLY and CDR2 FYNNEI. The CDR3 is 15 residues long. V gave up 5 bases and J gave up 2 bases; unmatched junction bases: 6. This CDR3 is CASSNRDRVQETQYF. The DNA for the CDR3 is TGTGCCAGCAGTAACCGGGACAGGGTACAAGAGACCCAGTACTTC.

This clone was picked up one time. V and J are TRBV14 and TRBJ2-3; possible D gene TRBD1, 6 bases. The CDR3 covers 16 residues. Germline lookup yields CDR1 SGHDN and CDR2 FVKESK. The V end was cut by 0 bases, the J end by 2 bases, with 12 bases between. The CDR3 reads CASSQDWGRVTDTQYF. DNA of the CDR3: TGTGCCAGCAGCCAAGATTGGGGGCGCGTCACAGATACGCAGTATTTT.

The chain links TRBV6-1 to TRBJ1-2, with D uncertain. Germline V gene lookup returns CDR1 MNHNS and CDR2 SASEGT. V was clipped by 1 base and J by 4 bases, with 13 bases between them. This CDR3 contains 15 residues. The CDR3 here is CASSEVSLVGYGYTF. CDR3 DNA sequence: TGTGCCAGCAGTGAAGTGAGCCTCGTCGGCTATGGCTACACCTTC.